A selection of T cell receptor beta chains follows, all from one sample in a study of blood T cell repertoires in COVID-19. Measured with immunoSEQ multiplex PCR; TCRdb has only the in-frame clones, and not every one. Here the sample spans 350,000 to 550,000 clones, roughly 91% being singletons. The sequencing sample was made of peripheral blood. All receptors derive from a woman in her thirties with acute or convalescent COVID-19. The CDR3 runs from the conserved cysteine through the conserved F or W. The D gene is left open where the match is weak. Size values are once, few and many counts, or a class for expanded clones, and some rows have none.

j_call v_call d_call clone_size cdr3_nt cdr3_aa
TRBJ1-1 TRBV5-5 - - TGTGCCAGCAGCTTGTATTTTAAGAACACTGAAGCTTTCTTT CASSLYFKNTEAFF
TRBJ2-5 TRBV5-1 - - TGCGCCAGCACCTCGGACGGGGGACAGACCCAGTACTTC CASTSDGGQTQYF
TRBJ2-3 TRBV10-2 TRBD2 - TGCGCCAGCAGGACAGATAGCGGGGGGCTCACAGATACGCAGTATTTT CASRTDSGGLTDTQYF
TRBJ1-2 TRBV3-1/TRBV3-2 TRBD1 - TGTGCCAGCAGCCCCCAAGGGACAGTAAGTGGCTACACCTTC CASSPQGTVSGYTF
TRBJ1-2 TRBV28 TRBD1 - TGTGCCAGCACCGACCCGGGACAGCCTATCTATGGCTACACCTTC CASTDPGQPIYGYTF
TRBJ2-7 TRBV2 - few TGTGCCAGCAGCCCAGGACTACCTCCTATATACGAGCAGTACTTC CASSPGLPPIYEQYF
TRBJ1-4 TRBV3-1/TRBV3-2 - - TGTGCCAGCAGCCAAGATAGCGAGACCTCTTGGGAGGAAAAACTGTTTTTT CASSQDSETSWEEKLFF
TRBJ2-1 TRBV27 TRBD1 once TGTGCCAGCAGTTTATGGGGCAGGGGGAATGAGCAGTTCTTC CASSLWGRGNEQFF
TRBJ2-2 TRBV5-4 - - TGTGCCTGCCAAGATCACAGGGGAGGAACCGGGGAGCTGTTTTTT CACQDHRGGTGELFF
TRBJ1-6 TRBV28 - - TGTGCCAGCAGCTCCAGCGCTTATAATTCACCCCTCCACTTT CASSSSAYNSPLHF
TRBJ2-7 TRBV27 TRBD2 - TGTGCCATCCTAGCGGGGTCCTACGAGCAGTACTTC CAILAGSYEQYF
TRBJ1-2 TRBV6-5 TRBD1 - TGTGCCAGCAGTCCAACAGGGGCGGATGGCTACACCTTC CASSPTGADGYTF
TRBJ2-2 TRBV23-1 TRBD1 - TGCGCCAGGAGACGGACAGGGTGGCACGGGGAGCTGTTTTTT CARRRTGWHGELFF
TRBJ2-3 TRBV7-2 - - TGTGCCAGCAGCTTAGTTACGGGGGTCGACACAGATACGCAGTATTTT CASSLVTGVDTDTQYF
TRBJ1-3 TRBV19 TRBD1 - TGTGCCAGTAGTATGATGAAGGGGGCCTCAGGAAACACCATATATTTT CASSMMKGASGNTIYF
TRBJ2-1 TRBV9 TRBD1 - TGTGCCAGCAGCGTAGATGCCAGGGGGCAAGATGAGCAGTTCTTC CASSVDARGQDEQFF
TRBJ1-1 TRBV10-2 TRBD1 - TGCGCCAGCAATACGGGACAGACTATGAACACTGAAGCTTTCTTT CASNTGQTMNTEAFF
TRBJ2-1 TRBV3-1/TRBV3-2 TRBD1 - TGTGCCAGCAGCCACTCCAACAGGGGGCTCAATGAGCAGTTCTTC CASSHSNRGLNEQFF
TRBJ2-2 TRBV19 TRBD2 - TGTGCCAGTAGTATCAGCGGGGTAGGCACCGGGGAGCTGTTTTTT CASSISGVGTGELFF
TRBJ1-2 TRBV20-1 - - TGCAGTGCCCCGTCGGGTTATGGCTACACCTTC CSAPSGYGYTF
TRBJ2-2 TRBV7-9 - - TGTGCCAGCAGCTTAAGCGCTCCCACCGGGGAGCTGTTTTTT CASSLSAPTGELFF
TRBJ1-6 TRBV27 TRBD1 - TGTGCCAGCCAGGACAGGCCCGCCCATAATTCACCCCTCCACTTT CASQDRPAHNSPLHF
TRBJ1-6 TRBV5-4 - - TGTGCCAGCAGCTTTGGGAGGGATTCACCCCTCCACTTT CASSFGRDSPLHF
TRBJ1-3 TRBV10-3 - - TGTGCCATCAGTGGGGGCGTTAGGGATCGAAGGTCTGGAAACACCATATATTTT CAISGGVRDRRSGNTIYF
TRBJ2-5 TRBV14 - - TGTGCCAGCAGCCGTCAAAGAGTAGGGGCAGAGACCCAGTACTTC CASSRQRVGAETQYF
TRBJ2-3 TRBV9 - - TGTGCCAGCAGCGTAGACTGGGCGACAGATACGCAGTATTTT CASSVDWATDTQYF
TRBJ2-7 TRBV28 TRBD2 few TGTGCCAGCAGTTTACCAGGACTAGCGGGTACGGAGCAGTACTTC CASSLPGLAGTEQYF
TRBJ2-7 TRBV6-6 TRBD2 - TGTGCCAGCAACCCGGGACTACCATACGAGCAGTACTTC CASNPGLPYEQYF
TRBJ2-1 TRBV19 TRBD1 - TGTGCCAGTAGACGCGACAGGGAAAACTACAATGAGCAGTTCTTC CASRRDRENYNEQFF
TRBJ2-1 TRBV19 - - TGTGCCAGTAAGGTGGCAGGGTTAGGGGAGCAGTTCTTC CASKVAGLGEQFF
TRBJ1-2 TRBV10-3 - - TGTGCCATCAGTGAGTCATACAGTGAAAACTATGGCTACACCTTC CAISESYSENYGYTF
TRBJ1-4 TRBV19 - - TGTGCCAGTACCGCCTCCGGGGGGATTGGAGAAAAACTGTTTTTT CASTASGGIGEKLFF
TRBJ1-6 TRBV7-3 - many TGTGCCAGCAGTCGAGCAGGCCCCAGGCGAGGAGGTTCACCCCTCCACTTT CASSRAGPRRGGSPLHF
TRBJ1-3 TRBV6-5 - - TGTGCCAGCAGCCAGGACAGAATCTCTGGAAACACCATATATTTT CASSQDRISGNTIYF
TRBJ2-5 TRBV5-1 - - TGCGCCAGCAGCGCCGGGAGTGTAGGAGAGACCCAGTACTTC CASSAGSVGETQYF
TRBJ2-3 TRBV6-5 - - TGTGCCAGGATCCTTGGCGGGGATTACACAGATACGCAGTATTTT CARILGGDYTDTQYF
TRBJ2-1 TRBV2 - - TGTGCCAGCAACATAGCAGGGGCATCCTACAATGAGCAGTTCTTC CASNIAGASYNEQFF
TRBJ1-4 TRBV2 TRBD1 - TGTGCCAGCAGGGACAGGCGAAATGAAAAACTGTTTTTT CASRDRRNEKLFF
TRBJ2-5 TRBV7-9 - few TGTGCCAGCAGCCGGGAAGAGACCCAGTACTTC CASSREETQYF
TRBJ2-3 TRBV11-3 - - TGTGCCAGCAGCTTAGCCGTTACGCAGTATTTT CASSLAVTQYF
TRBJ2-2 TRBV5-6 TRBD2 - TGTGCCAGCAGCACCGGGACTAGCGGGGGAGTGGTTATCGGGGAGCTGTTTTTT CASSTGTSGGVVIGELFF
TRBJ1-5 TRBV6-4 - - TGTGCCAGCAGTGACAGAGCCAATCAGCCCCAGCATTTT CASSDRANQPQHF
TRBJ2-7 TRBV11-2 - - TGTGCCAGCAGCCCACAGGGTGGCGTTTACGAGCAGTACTTC CASSPQGGVYEQYF
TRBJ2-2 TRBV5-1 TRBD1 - TGCGCCAGCAGCTTGTGGCAGGGGGCCGGGGAGCTGTTTTTT CASSLWQGAGELFF
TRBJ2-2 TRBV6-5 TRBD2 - TGTGCCAGCAGTTATCGAAGCGGGGGCACCGGGGAGCTGTTTTTT CASSYRSGGTGELFF
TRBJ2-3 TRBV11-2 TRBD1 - TGTGCCAGCAGCTCGATAGGACAGGCTATAAGGGTAGATACGCAGTATTTT CASSSIGQAIRVDTQYF
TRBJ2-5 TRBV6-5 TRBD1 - TGTGCCAGCAGTCGACAGGGACAAGAGACCCAGTACTTC CASSRQGQETQYF
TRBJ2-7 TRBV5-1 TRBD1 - TGCGCCAGCAGCTCGGGACAGGGGGCATTGCGAGGAGGGACCTACGAGCAGTACTTC CASSSGQGALRGGTYEQYF